The 27 T cell receptor beta chains below were found in one sample sequenced in a study of cytomegalovirus exposure and HLA in healthy donors. Both 60 Vbeta primers and 13 Jbeta primers went into the PCR. TCRdb keeps only in-frame clones here, not all; method: immunoSEQ multiplex PCR. Here the sample spans 140,000 or so clones, roughly three quarters being singletons. Sample: PBMCs. The receptors stem from a woman aged 40 to 50 in good health and CMV-seronegative.

This clone was counted a single time. The genes are TRBV9 and TRBJ2-5, with a weak D call TRBD2 (6 bases). Germline V gene sequence: CDR1 SGDLS, CDR2 YYNGEE. The V end was cut by 4 bases, the J end by 5 bases, with 18 bases between. There are 15 residues in the CDR3. CDR3 nucleotide sequence: TGTGCCAGCAGCCTAGGGGACTGGGGTATTGAGACCCAGTACTTC. It is translated as CASSLGDWGIETQYF. Combining the CDR3 with reference TRBV9 and TRBJ2-5 gives the whole variable domain DSGVTQTPKHLITATGQRVTLRCSPRSGDLSVYWYQQSLDQGLQFLIQYYNGEERAKGNILERFSAQQFPDLHSELNLSSLELGDSALYFCASSLGDWGIETQYFGPGTRLLVL.

The rearrangement uses TRBV4-1 and TRBJ2-3, with 11 nucleotides matching TRBD2. Germline values: CDR1 MGHRA, CDR2 YSYEKL. The J segment lost 2 bases and the V segment lost 1 base, leaving 5 bases of the junction unmatched. The CDR3 runs 17 residues. The CDR3 DNA reads TGCGCCAGCAGCCAAGGCATACTAGCGGGGGACACAGATACGCAGTATTTT. This gives the protein CASSQGILAGDTDTQYF.

The chain recombines TRBV27 with TRBJ1-1, with D hard to call. CDR3 length: 13 residues. V lost 7 bases and J lost 0, with 9 bases in between. Germline V CDR1 and CDR2: MNHEY, SMNVEV (reference sequence). The CDR3 region is CASISGMNTEAFF. The CDR3 region has the DNA TGTGCCAGCATTTCCGGGATGAACACTGAAGCTTTCTTT.

This chain joins TRBV4-2 and TRBJ2-6, with TRBD2 matching over 10 bases. The trim removed 0 bases at V and 5 bases at J, leaving 7 bases unmatched. The CDR3 spans 18 residues. Per the germline V gene, CDR1 is LGHNA and CDR2 is YNFKEQ. The CDR3 loop is CASSQDLLAGIRANVLTF. The CDR3 nucleotides read TGTGCCAGCAGCCAAGATCTACTAGCGGGAATCAGGGCCAACGTCCTGACTTTC.

The rearrangement uses TRBV6-5 and TRBJ1-1; D uncertain. This CDR3 has 13 residues. V was pared by 0 bases and J by 10 bases, with 12 bases between. Germline lookup yields CDR1 MNHEY and CDR2 SVGAGI. This chain's CDR3 is CASSYSWVRGAFF. The CDR3 DNA reads as TGTGCCAGCAGTTACTCATGGGTCCGCGGAGCTTTCTTT.

This sequence joins TRBV11-2 and TRBJ2-5; D is possibly TRBD1 (6 bases). CDR3 length equals 17 residues. The germline gives CDR1 SGHAT, CDR2 FQNNGV. V lost 5 bases and J lost 4, with 23 bases in between. In DNA, the CDR3 is TGTGCCAGCAGCCCACCCACAACAGGGATCTCCCTAGAGACCCAGTACTTC. This translates into CASSPPTTGISLETQYF.

This clone was recorded a few times. The chain uses TRBV29-1 and TRBJ1-5, with TRBD1 matching over 9 bases. This CDR3 has 15 amino acids. The V segment lost 4 bases and the J segment 2 bases; nucleotides outside the gene matches: 6. Germline lookup yields CDR1 SQVTM and CDR2 ANQGSEA. The CDR3 loop reads CSVATGGRGNQPQHF. CDR3 sequence (DNA): TGCAGCGTTGCAACAGGGGGCCGAGGCAATCAGCCCCAGCATTTT. Filled out from reference TRBV29-1 and TRBJ1-5, the complete variable domain reads SAVISQKPSRDICQRGTSLTIQCQVDSQVTMMFWYRQQPGQSLTLIATANQGSEATYESGFVIDKFPISRPNLTFSTLTVSNMSPEDSSIYLCSVATGGRGNQPQHFGDGTRLSIL.

The chain has TRBV28 and TRBJ2-7; D ambiguous. The CDR3 loop spans 14 amino acids. Trimming took 2 bases from V and 3 from J, leaving 11 bases between them. Germline loops: CDR1 MDHEN, CDR2 SYDVKM. The CDR3 coding sequence is TGTGCCAGCAGTTTACAGGCTGGAATCTACGAGCAGTACTTC. It translates to CASSLQAGIYEQYF.

This chain joins TRBV29-1 and TRBJ1-2; 8 nucleotides match TRBD1. V trimming: 5 bases; J trimming: 7 bases; junction bases outside the gene matches: 15. Germline values: CDR1 SQVTM, CDR2 ANQGSEA. CDR3 length equals 15 residues. CDR3 in amino acids: CSVRLQGAVIRGYTF. The CDR3 nucleotides read TGCAGCGTTCGACTCCAGGGGGCGGTAATACGTGGCTACACCTTC.

V and J are TRBV5-4 and TRBJ2-5; 8 bases are a match to TRBD2. The last part of the DNA fits TRBJ2-7 better; the J call may be wrong. Germline-derived CDR1 and CDR2 are SGHNT and YYREEE (reference sequence). CDR3 size: 15 residues. The CDR3: CASSFTSGHSYEQYF. The CDR3 DNA is TGTGCCAGCAGCTTCACTAGCGGCCACTCCTACGAGCAGTACTTC.

V gene TRBV7-8 combines with J gene TRBJ2-7; no reliable D call. Trimming cost V 5 bases and J 4 bases, with 18 bases left between them. The CDR3 runs to 15 residues. Germline V gene sequence: CDR1 SGHVS, CDR2 FQNEAQ. CDR3 amino acids: CASSPSLYGDYEQYF. The CDR3 DNA reads TGTGCCAGCAGCCCGTCGTTGTATGGAGATTACGAGCAGTACTTC.

This clone was observed once. The DNA for the CDR3 is TGTGCCGTACAGAGGGTCCCCTACGAGCAGTACTTC. Protein sequence: CAVQRVPYEQYF. The chain joins TRBV2 to TRBJ2-5, with a weak D call TRBD2 (5 bases). The DNA matches TRBJ2-7 better at its end, which makes the J call doubtful. The CDR3 has 12 amino acids. Germline V gene lookup returns CDR1 SNHLY and CDR2 FYNNEI.

The chain recombines TRBV30 with TRBJ2-1; D might be TRBD1 (6 bases). This CDR3 contains 19 residues. From germline, CDR1 is GTSNPN and CDR2 SVGIG (reference sequence). The V end lost 2 bases, the J end lost 0 bases, and 23 bases lay between the germline ends. In DNA form, the CDR3 reads TGTGCCTGGAGTTTATGGGCTGCGGGTACAGGGTACTCCTACAATGAGCAGTTCTTC. This translates into CAWSLWAAGTGYSYNEQFF. The variable domain in full, with the rest retrieved from reference TRBV30 and TRBJ2-1, is SQTIHQWPATLVQPVGSPLSLECTVEGTSNPNLYWYRQAAGRGLQLLFYSVGIGQISSEVPQNLSASRPQDRQFILSSKKLLLSDSGFYLCAWSLWAAGTGYSYNEQFFGPGTRLTVL.

The rearrangement uses TRBV29-1 and TRBJ2-2; 11 bases are shared with TRBD2. The germline V gene encodes CDR1 SQVTM and CDR2 ANQGSEA. The CDR3 length is 14 residues. V lost 3 bases and J lost 6; bases outside the gene matches: 3. The CDR3 DNA follows: TGCAGCGTTGATAGCGGGAGGGCCCCCGGGGAGCTGTTTTTT. Protein product: CSVDSGRAPGELFF.

This clone was seen many times. The chain combines TRBV5-4 with TRBJ1-3, with 8 nucleotides matching TRBD1. V was clipped by 4 bases and J by 4 bases; unmatched bases: 4. Germline assignment: CDR1 SGHNT and CDR2 YYREEE (reference sequence). The CDR3 extends over 14 amino acids. As DNA, the CDR3 is TGTGCCAGCAGCGCAACAGGGGGAGGAAACACCATATATTTT. Its translation is CASSATGGGNTIYF.

The gene calls are TRBV6-5 and TRBJ1-4, with D perhaps TRBD1 (6 bases). The CDR3 has 15 residues. Per the germline V gene, CDR1 is MNHEY and CDR2 is SVGAGI. V was trimmed by 6 bases and J by 4 bases, leaving 15 bases between them. CDR3 region: CASSPDRNINEKLFF. CDR3 coding DNA: TGTGCCAGCAGCCCCGACAGGAATATTAATGAAAAACTGTTTTTT.

This clone has a handful of counts. The rearrangement joins TRBV5-1 to TRBJ1-1; no clear D gene. V dropped 0 bases and J dropped 3 bases, with 3 bases sitting between them. CDR3 length equals 12 residues. Germline CDR1 SGHRS, CDR2 YFSETQ. CDR3: CASSLGDTEAFF. The CDR3 DNA follows: TGCGCCAGCAGCTTGGGCGACACTGAAGCTTTCTTT.

In this sample, this clone turned up a few times. The chain recombines TRBV27 with TRBJ1-5; D remains ambiguous. The V end was cut by 2 bases, the J end by 1 base, with 12 bases between. The CDR3 loop spans 16 amino acids. Per the germline V gene, CDR1 is MNHEY and CDR2 is SMNVEV (reference sequence). The CDR3 region has the DNA TGTGCCAGCAGTTTAGACGGCAGGTCCAGCAATCAGCCCCAGCATTTT. Translated: CASSLDGRSSNQPQHF.

This clone was seen only a few times. The chain links TRBV29-1 to TRBJ1-1; D perhaps matches TRBD1 (6 bases). The CDR3 loop spans 13 amino acids. Trimming took 6 bases from V and 0 from J, leaving 11 bases between them. Per the germline V gene, CDR1 is SQVTM and CDR2 is ANQGSEA. The CDR3 DNA follows: TGCAGCGTCTCGGACAGTATGAACACTGAAGCTTTCTTT. Its protein is CSVSDSMNTEAFF.

The chain uses TRBV7-9 and TRBJ1-4; D not certain. The V gene's germline CDR1 is SEHNR and CDR2 FQNEAQ (reference sequence). The V and J ends lost 4 bases and 0 bases respectively, with 12 bases between them. This CDR3 is 16 amino acids long. The CDR3 sequence: CASSSPSGATNEKLFF. In DNA, the CDR3 is TGTGCCAGCAGCTCCCCCTCCGGTGCAACTAATGAAAAACTGTTTTTT.

V and J are TRBV7-6 and TRBJ1-2, with D possibly matching TRBD1 (5 bases). From germline, CDR1 is SGHVS and CDR2 FNYEAQ. This CDR3 has 18 amino acids. Trimming left V 5 bases short and J 4 bases short, with 26 bases between. The CDR3 here is CASSPNIRYWGRLYGYTF. The CDR3 bases are TGTGCCAGCAGCCCCAATATAAGATATTGGGGCAGGCTCTATGGCTACACCTTC.

The chain employs TRBV6-1 and TRBJ1-5, with D possibly being TRBD1 (6 bases). Trimming removed 5 bases at V and 3 bases at J, with 14 bases between. Germline-derived CDR1 and CDR2 are MNHNS and SASEGT. The CDR3 has 15 amino acids. The CDR3 sequence is CASSSTGTNNQPQHF. The CDR3 DNA reads as TGTGCCAGCAGTTCCACCGGGACAAACAATCAGCCCCAGCATTTT.

Concerning this clone itself: The CDR3 does not close with the conserved phenylalanine or tryptophan, likely indicating a read error. The chain couples TRBV5-1 to TRBJ1-5; no definite D call. V lost 4 bases, J lost 0 bases, and 8 bases lay in between. Per the germline V gene, CDR1 is SGHRS and CDR2 is YFSETQ. This CDR3 is 14 amino acids long. CDR3 in DNA: TGCGCCAGCAGCGACGGCCATAGCAATCAGCCCCAGCATTCT. Its protein is CASSDGHSNQPQHS.

CDR3 bases: TGTGCCAGTGGACAGTCCAATCAGCCCCAGCATTTT. Translation: CASGQSNQPQHF. The gene calls are TRBV6-1 and TRBJ1-5; perhaps TRBD1 as D (6 bases). Germline CDR1 and CDR2: MNHNS and SASEGT. V lost 9 bases, J lost 3 bases, and 9 bases lay in between. The CDR3 totals 12 residues.

The CDR3 spells CASSPTGWGDHQPQHF. CDR3 DNA: TGTGCCAGCTCACCAACAGGGTGGGGTGATCATCAGCCCCAGCATTTT. The rearrangement links TRBV18 to TRBJ1-5; possible D gene TRBD1, 6 bases. This CDR3 has 16 amino acids. V lost 2 bases to trimming and J lost 5 bases, with 16 bases between them. CDR1 is KGHSH and CDR2 is LQKENI in the germline V gene.

The rearrangement links TRBV19 to TRBJ1-1; D may be TRBD1 (6 bases). The CDR3 contains 15 residues. With 5 bases removed from V and 3 bases from J, the gap between germline ends came to 16 bases. Germline lookup yields CDR1 LNHDA and CDR2 SQIVND (reference sequence). CDR3 in amino acids: CASSAGARGDTEAFF. Written as DNA, the CDR3 is TGTGCCAGTAGTGCGGGGGCTCGGGGGGACACTGAAGCTTTCTTT. Filled out from reference TRBV19 and TRBJ1-1, the complete variable domain reads DGGITQSPKYLFRKEGQNVTLSCEQNLNHDAMYWYRQDPGQGLRLIYYSQIVNDFQKGDIAEGYSVSREKKESFPLTVTSAQKNPTAFYLCASSAGARGDTEAFFGQGTRLTVV.

The chain uses TRBV2 and TRBJ1-2, with D possibly TRBD1 on 5 matching bases. The CDR3 runs to 11 residues. Germline V gene lookup returns CDR1 SNHLY and CDR2 FYNNEI. Deletions cut 3 bases from V and 7 bases from J, with 6 bases between. The CDR3 sequence is CASSDRAGYTF. CDR3 DNA: TGTGCCAGCAGTGACAGGGCTGGCTACACCTTC.